This is a list of T cell receptor beta chains from one sample in a study of shared clonotypes between healthy human individuals. TCRdb's copy holds only in-frame clones and misses some; the assay was immunoSEQ multiplex PCR. Of under 1,900,000 clones in the sample, about 98.5% are singletons; the top ten hold about 0.34%. The sample was naive CD4+ T cells sorted from blood. The receptor source for this set is a man aged 25-45 years in good health. Each CDR3 is given with its conserved first and last residue. The D gene is left open where the match is weak. Only part of the rows carry a size: once, few, many, or a class if the clone is expanded.

v_gene,j_gene,abundance,d_gene,CDR3nt,CDR3aa
TRBV18,TRBJ2-7,-,TRBD2,TGTGCCAGCTCACCGAGGGGCGGGAGCGGGTACGAGCAGTACTTC,CASSPRGGSGYEQYF
TRBV5-1,TRBJ2-1,-,TRBD2,TGCGCCAGCAGCTTTGGGGTCGGGCTAGCGGTCGAGCAGTTCTTC,CASSFGVGLAVEQFF
TRBV18,TRBJ1-2,-,TRBD1,TGTGCCAGCTCTTACGACAGGGCCGACTATGGCTACACCTTC,CASSYDRADYGYTF
TRBV6-6,TRBJ2-3,-,-,TGTGCCAGCAGCCTGAAAATGGCGGAGGTTCAGTATTTT,CASSLKMAEVQYF
TRBV18,TRBJ1-2,-,-,TGTGCCAGCTCACCGGGCAGCTATGGCTACACCTTC,CASSPGSYGYTF
TRBV7-3,TRBJ2-1,-,-,TGTGCCAGCAGTCGCACTACTGACTCCTACAATGAGCAGTTCTTC,CASSRTTDSYNEQFF
TRBV6-5,TRBJ2-5,-,-,TGTGCCAGCAGTATTTCAGGTTCCCAAGAGACCCAGTACTTC,CASSISGSQETQYF
TRBV5-1,TRBJ2-3,-,-,TGCGCCAGCCGCTCAAGTCCTAGCCTAAGCACAGATACGCAGTATTTT,CASRSSPSLSTDTQYF
TRBV30,TRBJ1-5,-,-,TGTGCCTGGAGTGTATTTGTTCGGTGGGGAAGGCAGCCCCAGCATTTT,CAWSVFVRWGRQPQHF
TRBV5-1,TRBJ2-5,-,-,TGCGCCAGCAGATACCAAGAGACCCAGTACTTC,CASRYQETQYF
TRBV27,TRBJ2-5,-,-,TGTGCCAGCAGTTTATCAGGCCAAGAGACCCAGTACTTC,CASSLSGQETQYF
TRBV28,TRBJ1-1,-,TRBD1,TGTGCCAGCAGGAATCCAGGGGGCGCATACACTGAAGCTTTCTTT,CASRNPGGAYTEAFF
TRBV28,TRBJ2-7,-,-,TGTGCCAGCAGCCCCTTGGGTACCTCCTACGAGCAGTACTTC,CASSPLGTSYEQYF
TRBV18,TRBJ2-5,-,-,TGTGCCAGCTCACCTAAAGGGGTCGAGACCCAGTACTTC,CASSPKGVETQYF
TRBV27,TRBJ2-5,-,-,TGTGCCAGCCGCCCCTTGACAGGGAGGAGAGAGACCCAGTACTTC,CASRPLTGRRETQYF
TRBV5-4,TRBJ1-2,once,-,TGTGCCAGCAGCTTGCCCGTTGCGGACTATGGCTACACCTTC,CASSLPVADYGYTF
TRBV5-1,TRBJ2-1,-,TRBD2,TGCGCCAGCAGCTTGGAACTAGCGTATCCCATGCAGTTCTTC,CASSLELAYPMQFF
TRBV18,TRBJ2-7,-,TRBD2,TGTGCCAGCTCATCGACTAGCCCGGGCGAGCAGTACTTC,CASSSTSPGEQYF
TRBV27,TRBJ2-7,-,-,TGTGCCAGCAGTTTCCCGTGCCCCCAGGATTTCGAGCAGTACTTC,CASSFPCPQDFEQYF
TRBV7-8,TRBJ1-2,-,-,TGTGCCAGCAGCTTAGTTCCCCACCATGGCCCCCGGGGGGACGGCTACACCTTC,CASSLVPHHGPRGDGYTF
TRBV7-2,TRBJ2-1,-,-,TGTGCCAGCAGCTTAGCCCTTATGAGTGAGCAGTTCTTC,CASSLALMSEQFF
TRBV5-1,TRBJ1-2,-,-,TGCGCCAGCAGCTTGGCATATGGGCAGTCGCGTGGCTACACCTTC,CASSLAYGQSRGYTF
TRBV7-9,TRBJ2-2,-,TRBD1,TGTGCCAGCAGCAAACTACAGGGGGCGTCGGGGGCCGGGGAGCTGTTTTTT,CASSKLQGASGAGELFF
TRBV7-2,TRBJ2-7,-,TRBD2,TGTGCCAGCAGCTTAGAGGGGACTAGCGGTACCTACGAGCAGTACTTC,CASSLEGTSGTYEQYF
TRBV6-6,TRBJ1-2,-,-,TGTGCCAGCACTATGGGGTCTAACTATGGCTACACCTTC,CASTMGSNYGYTF
TRBV11-2,TRBJ2-2,-,TRBD1,TGTGCCAGCAGCCGACTTTTACAGGGGACGAACACCGGGGAGCTGTTTTTT,CASSRLLQGTNTGELFF
TRBV7-6,TRBJ2-5,-,TRBD1,TGTGCCAGCAGCTGGACAGGGGCAGGCCAAGAGACCCAGTACTTC,CASSWTGAGQETQYF
TRBV10-3,TRBJ1-2,once,TRBD1,TGTGCCATCTCACAGGGGGCTAGTGGCTACACCTTC,CAISQGASGYTF
TRBV19,TRBJ2-7,-,-,TGTGCCAGTAGTATGGTTGGCGCCTCCGTGCAGTACTTC,CASSMVGASVQYF
TRBV13,TRBJ1-4,-,-,TGTGCCAGCAGCTTATCAACGACGAGGTTTGGTGAAAAACTGTTTTTT,CASSLSTTRFGEKLFF
TRBV5-1,TRBJ2-7,-,TRBD2,TGCGCCAGCAGCACGGGACTAGCGGGGAGCTACGAGCAGTACTTC,CASSTGLAGSYEQYF
TRBV27,TRBJ2-7,-,TRBD1,TGTGCCAGCAGCCTAGGGGGACAGGGAAACGAGCAGTACTTC,CASSLGGQGNEQYF
TRBV6-6,TRBJ2-5,-,-,TGTGCCAGCTCCCTGAGGATGTCAGAGACCCAGTACTTC,CASSLRMSETQYF
TRBV13,TRBJ2-7,-,TRBD2,TGTGCCAGCAGCTTAAAGGGACTAGCTAAATACGAGCAGTACTTC,CASSLKGLAKYEQYF
TRBV15,TRBJ2-1,-,TRBD2,TGTGCCACCAGCAGGACTAGCCAGAGTAATGAGCAGTTCTTC,CATSRTSQSNEQFF
TRBV6-6,TRBJ1-2,-,-,TGTGCCAGCAGTTCAACCTCTATAGCGCTACACTATGGCTACACCTTC,CASSSTSIALHYGYTF
TRBV19,TRBJ1-1,-,-,TGTGCCAGTAGTACTCAGGCCTTGAACACTGAAGCTTTCTTT,CASSTQALNTEAFF
TRBV2,TRBJ2-5,-,-,TGTGCCAGCAGTGCCGGATCAGGTCAAGAGACCCAGTACTTC,CASSAGSGQETQYF
TRBV19,TRBJ2-1,once,TRBD2,TGTGCCAGTAGTATAGAAGGACTAGCTCCCTACAATGAGCAGTTCTTC,CASSIEGLAPYNEQFF
TRBV15,TRBJ2-7,-,-,TGTGCCACCAGCAGAGGACTGGTCTACGAGCAGTACTTC,CATSRGLVYEQYF
TRBV6-4,TRBJ2-1,-,TRBD1,TGTGCCAGCAGTTCCGGGACAGGGGTGCGGAATGAGCAGTTCTTC,CASSSGTGVRNEQFF
TRBV25-1,TRBJ1-1,-,-,TGTGCCAGCAGTCTACAAATTACTGGGTCAACTGAAGCTTTCTTT,CASSLQITGSTEAFF
TRBV28,TRBJ2-7,-,-,TGTGCCAGCAGTTTTGTAGTGAAGGACGAGCAGTACTTC,CASSFVVKDEQYF
TRBV7-8,TRBJ1-4,-,-,TGTGCCAGCAGCTTTCTAGGCCTATCTGGGGAAAAACTGTTTTTT,CASSFLGLSGEKLFF
TRBV5-4,TRBJ2-7,-,-,TGTGCCAGCAGCGCTGGGAGCGAGCAGTACTTC,CASSAGSEQYF
TRBV9,TRBJ1-1,once,-,TGTGCCAGCAGCGTAGAAGGACAGACCGTTGAAGCTTTCTTT,CASSVEGQTVEAFF
TRBV27,TRBJ2-2,-,TRBD2,TGTGCCAGCAAACTAGCGGTTGGCGGGGAGCTGTTTTTT,CASKLAVGGELFF
TRBV28,TRBJ2-3,-,-,TGTGCCAGCAGTCCCCTTCCAGATACGCAGTATTTT,CASSPLPDTQYF
TRBV7-9,TRBJ1-3,-,-,TGTGCCAGCAGCTTAATGAGCTACTCTGGAAACACCATATATTTT,CASSLMSYSGNTIYF